One T cell receptor beta chain is described in this entry. Antigen: not known. The source of the sample is a study of cytomegalovirus exposure and HLA in healthy donors. Study as a whole: Earlier findings included some 100 million unique TCR beta sequences obtained from 150 million to 200 million T cells. Overall study findings and caveats: Later on, a genetic analysis was performed. It linked a missense variant in DCLRE1C with V- and J-gene trimming of TCR beta. Data from an earlier analysis indicated that most TCR beta V segments were productive either about 87% or about 30% of the time.

Everyone who donated was a healthy bone marrow donor. Germline V gene data show CDR1 as MNHEY and CDR2 as SVGAGI. The CDR3 has 14 amino acids. J was trimmed by 0 bases and V by 6 bases; bases with no gene match: 4. PCR employed 60 Vbeta and 13 Jbeta primers. Some clones are missing from TCRdb's copy, which holds only in-frame ones; the method was immunoSEQ multiplex PCR. Of approximately 130,000 clones listed, nearly 85% are singletons. Material: PBMCs. This receptor was obtained from a boy aged 5-17 years in good health and CMV-seronegative. The rearrangement joins TRBV6-5 to TRBJ2-5; TRBD1 matches 7 bases. The CDR3 DNA follows: TGTGCCAGCAGGGAGGACAGGAACCAAGAGACCCAGTACTTC. Translated: CASREDRNQETQYF.